This section outlines one T cell receptor (beta chain) sequence together with its context. Germline V gene data show CDR1 as SGDLS and CDR2 as YYNGEE. Trimming shortened V by 0 bases and J by 1 base, and 14 bases separated the two germline ends. CDR3 length: 17 residues. Original methodology: The authors estimated nucleated cell counts from reference gene primer amplification. The repertoire was sequenced with immunoSEQ multiplex PCR; TCRdb's copy has only in-frame clones and lacks some. That table gives V, J and clone size, and the DNA gave D and trimming. The sample carries around 200,000 clones, roughly 77% recorded once. This record belongs to a study of blood T cell repertoires in COVID-19. Study details: PBMCs, B-cell-depleted T cells, or T cells provided the cDNA or gDNA that made up the material.

The Seattle site enrolled patients during active infection and followed them longitudinally. This sequence originates from a woman aged 40-49 years with COVID-19, enrolled during active disease. The rearrangement uses TRBV9 and TRBJ2-1, with D possibly TRBD2 on 6 matching bases. Input material: peripheral blood. The CDR3 nucleotides read TGTGCCAGCAGCGTAGCTAGCAAGGGACTGTCCTACAATGAGCAGTTCTTC. Its protein product is CASSVASKGLSYNEQFF.